The source of this T cell receptor (beta chain) is a study of early T cells in non-severe SARS-CoV-2 infection. At the level of the study: Alpha and beta chains were unpaired, from unsorted whole-blood bulk RNA.

Points on this clonotype: Antigen: not known.

Each cDNA molecule carried a unique molecular identifier. TCRdb analysed the 5' RACE reads with MiXCR anew, one entry per CDR3 protein. The sample includes roughly 65,000 distinct CDR3 sequences, roughly an eighth seen only once; the top ten take about 1.6%. Study-wide results and caveats: VDJdb matching favored anti-spike CD8 responses, missing private and CD4 specificities.

Germline V gene data show CDR1 as MNHEY and CDR2 as SVGEGT. Deletions cut 4 bases from V and 7 bases from J, with 13 bases between. This CDR3 has 13 residues. This TCR was sampled from an adult who was a healthcare worker with PCR-confirmed SARS-CoV-2 infection or an uninfected control (not recorded which). V gene TRBV6-2 or TRBV6-3 combines with J gene TRBJ2-5, with a possible D match to TRBD2 (6 bases). The sample consisted of whole blood. Written as DNA, the CDR3 is TGTGCCAGCAGTTCGGGACTCGTCGGGACCCAGTACTTC. Its protein is CASSSGLVGTQYF.